This is a list of T cell receptor beta chains from one sample in a study of blood T cell repertoires in COVID-19. Libraries were prepared by immunoSEQ multiplex PCR; TCRdb keeps only in-frame clonotypes and omits some of them. The sample carries roughly 200,000 clones, 80% to 90% recorded once. The sample comprised peripheral blood. These receptors all come from a man between 60 and 75 years old who had recovered from COVID-19. CDR3s include the opening cysteine and the closing phenylalanine or tryptophan. D genes are given only for firm matches. Clone size is not always given. Where it is, it says once, few, many or a class for expanded clones.

CDR3aa: CASSPSYPRNF; CDR3nt: TGCGCCAGCAGCCCAAGTTACCCCAGGAATTTT; v_gene: TRBV10-2; abundance: .; j_gene: TRBJ2-3; d_gene: .
CDR3aa: CASSPSGGRKGVGKFSEQYF; CDR3nt: TGTGCCAGCAGCCCTAGCGGGGGACGGAAGGGTGTGGGAAAATTCTCCGAGCAGTACTTC; v_gene: TRBV7-8; abundance: .; j_gene: TRBJ2-7; d_gene: TRBD2
CDR3aa: CASSSGQPSGGPEQYF; CDR3nt: TGTGCCAGCAGCTCGGGACAACCCAGCGGGGGTCCCGAGCAGTACTTC; v_gene: TRBV5-5; abundance: medium-sized; j_gene: TRBJ2-7; d_gene: TRBD2
CDR3aa: CATSRVRGQLNEKLFF; CDR3nt: TGTGCCACCAGCAGAGTTAGGGGACAGTTAAATGAAAAACTGTTTTTT; v_gene: TRBV15; abundance: .; j_gene: TRBJ1-4; d_gene: TRBD1
CDR3aa: CSVEPTGNTEAFF; CDR3nt: TGCAGCGTTGAGCCGACAGGGAACACTGAAGCTTTCTTT; v_gene: TRBV29-1; abundance: once; j_gene: TRBJ1-1; d_gene: .
CDR3aa: CASSPLQGNTEAFF; CDR3nt: TGTGCCAGCAGTCCCTTACAGGGAAACACTGAAGCTTTCTTT; v_gene: TRBV27; abundance: .; j_gene: TRBJ1-1; d_gene: .
CDR3aa: CASSAGLAGYTGELFF; CDR3nt: TGTGCCAGCAGCGCTGGACTAGCGGGATACACCGGGGAGCTGTTTTTT; v_gene: TRBV5-4; abundance: few; j_gene: TRBJ2-2; d_gene: TRBD2
CDR3aa: CASSTEQDPSYGYTF; CDR3nt: TGTGCCAGCAGTACGGAACAGGACCCCTCCTATGGCTACACCTTC; v_gene: TRBV2; abundance: .; j_gene: TRBJ1-2; d_gene: .
CDR3aa: CASRRSTNTGELFF; CDR3nt: TGTGCCAGCAGACGTTCTACGAACACCGGGGAGCTGTTTTTT; v_gene: TRBV28; abundance: .; j_gene: TRBJ2-2; d_gene: .
CDR3aa: CASSFGSGRSTDTQYF; CDR3nt: TGTGCCAGCAGTTTTGGTAGCGGGAGGAGCACAGATACGCAGTATTTT; v_gene: TRBV6-5; abundance: once; j_gene: TRBJ2-3; d_gene: TRBD2
CDR3aa: CASSSLRGGWQPQHF; CDR3nt: TGTGCCAGCAGCTCTTTGCGCGGGGGATGGCAGCCCCAGCATTTT; v_gene: TRBV5-8; abundance: once; j_gene: TRBJ1-5; d_gene: .
CDR3aa: CASRLRDEAFF; CDR3nt: TGTGCCAGCAGGCTCAGGGATGAAGCTTTCTTT; v_gene: TRBV28; abundance: .; j_gene: TRBJ1-1; d_gene: .
CDR3aa: CASSTNRGSEQYF; CDR3nt: TGTGCCAGTAGTACGAACAGGGGGAGCGAGCAGTACTTC; v_gene: TRBV19; abundance: .; j_gene: TRBJ2-7; d_gene: TRBD1
CDR3aa: CASSEFPQNTEAFF; CDR3nt: TGTGCCAGCAGTGAATTCCCCCAGAACACTGAAGCTTTCTTT; v_gene: TRBV6-1; abundance: .; j_gene: TRBJ1-1; d_gene: .
CDR3aa: CASSLDSHSGANVLTF; CDR3nt: TGCGCCAGCAGTCTGGACAGCCACTCTGGGGCCAACGTCCTGACTTTC; v_gene: TRBV5-1; abundance: .; j_gene: TRBJ2-6; d_gene: .
CDR3aa: CASSFPGHPRREQYF; CDR3nt: TGTGCCAGCAGCTTCCCGGGACACCCTAGGCGCGAGCAGTACTTC; v_gene: TRBV6-5; abundance: .; j_gene: TRBJ2-7; d_gene: .
CDR3aa: CASMPGTGYNEQFF; CDR3nt: TGTGCCAGCATGCCGGGGACAGGTTACAATGAGCAGTTCTTC; v_gene: TRBV2; abundance: .; j_gene: TRBJ2-1; d_gene: TRBD1
CDR3aa: CASSLWGTLNSPLHF; CDR3nt: TGTGCCAGTAGTCTTTGGGGGACACTCAATTCACCCCTCCACTTT; v_gene: TRBV19; abundance: .; j_gene: TRBJ1-6; d_gene: .
CDR3aa: CASSLNELDGYTF; CDR3nt: TGTGCCAGCTCACTCAATGAACTGGATGGCTACACCTTC; v_gene: TRBV18; abundance: .; j_gene: TRBJ1-2; d_gene: .
CDR3aa: CASRLQTGAGYTF; CDR3nt: TGTGCCAGCAGGTTGCAGACAGGGGCGGGCTACACCTTC; v_gene: TRBV12-3/TRBV12-4; abundance: .; j_gene: TRBJ1-2; d_gene: TRBD1
CDR3aa: CASSLMGATNEKLFF; CDR3nt: TGCGCCAGCAGCTTGATGGGAGCGACTAATGAAAAACTGTTTTTT; v_gene: TRBV5-1; abundance: .; j_gene: TRBJ1-4; d_gene: .
CDR3aa: CASSEATGTSLLREQFF; CDR3nt: TGTGCCAGCAGTGAGGCGACCGGGACTAGTTTATTGCGTGAGCAGTTCTTC; v_gene: TRBV6-1; abundance: .; j_gene: TRBJ2-1; d_gene: TRBD2
CDR3aa: CASSQDWASGKQETQYF; CDR3nt: TGTGCCAGCAGCCAAGATTGGGCTAGCGGGAAGCAAGAGACCCAGTACTTC; v_gene: TRBV3-1/TRBV3-2; abundance: .; j_gene: TRBJ2-5; d_gene: TRBD2
CDR3aa: CASRRRQGDSGNTIYF; CDR3nt: TGTGCCAGTAGGCGGAGACAGGGAGACTCTGGAAACACCATATATTTT; v_gene: TRBV19; abundance: .; j_gene: TRBJ1-3; d_gene: TRBD1